This T cell receptor (beta chain) was profiled in a study of shared clonotypes between healthy human individuals. Whole-study results and caveats: Estimated clonotype richness was generally higher in naive than memory subsets. The small donor group covered limited genetic and exposure diversity.

Of note for this clone: The antigen is unknown.

Terminally differentiated effector memory CD45RA+ cells were excluded by CCR7 positive selection of CD45RO-negative cells. Sequenced by immunoSEQ multiplex PCR; TCRdb stores in-frame clones only, minus some. The data show 650,000 to 800,000 clones, with about 91% seen just once and more than 20% held by the top ten. Germline V CDR1 and CDR2: GTSNPN, SVGIG (reference sequence). V was shortened by 2 bases and J by 3 bases, with 12 bases between the two germline ends. The CDR3 extends over 14 amino acids. The V gene is TRBV30, the J gene TRBJ2-3; TRBD1 might be the D (6 bases). Sequencing used naive CD8+ T cells sorted from blood. The TCR sequence derives from a man younger than 45 in good health. The CDR3 bases are TGTGCCTGGAGTCGGATAGGGGGTACAGATACGCAGTATTTT. It specifies CAWSRIGGTDTQYF.